The following is a TCR beta chain sequence with its context. What this receptor recognizes is not known. The sample holds no much larger clone one base away, and base qualities are not on file. This specimen belongs to a study of shared clonotypes between healthy human individuals (dated by TCRdb to the early 2020s). Study-level background: The cohort comprised a couple of women and a few men aged 18 to 49 years. For each donor, CD4 naive and CD4 memory were each given three plates, CD8 naive was given two plates, and CD8 memory was given one plate. Blood TCR repertoires of roughly 5 healthy adults were deeply sequenced to estimate repertoire size and the extent of clonotype sharing between individuals. Different laboratories and diverse techniques were used to prepare libraries and sequence TCR repertoires, to increase sequencing depth and limit assay-specific biases. Per donor, leukapheresis produced somewhere between about 0.9 and 9.5 billion PBMCs. Overall study outcomes, separate from this receptor: When several donors were compared, the shared fraction of clonotypes was about 5.4% for naive CD4, around 4% for naive CD8, 2.3% for memory CD4, and approximately 0.4% for memory CD8. Estimated clonotype richness was generally larger for naive than for memory subsets. Higher generation probabilities were observed for clonotypes shared by all four sorted-subset donors than for non-shared clonotypes. Only blood was sampled, and tissue TCR repertoires likely differ from those in blood. Pairwise subsampling led to the expectation that sequencing depth would affect the degree of clonotype sharing among donors. Because the study included a small number of donors, the genetic and exposure-history diversity represented was limited. Even with the large sequencing depth, rarefaction of the sorted-subset datasets indicated that sequencing was incomplete.

The CDR3 measures 14 amino acids from cysteine to phenylalanine. Only the CDR3 DNA stays, 42 bases, in frame from base 1. Between the V and J ends, shortened by 3 bases and 0 bases respectively, the junction contains 8 bases. CDR1 and CDR2, looked up from the germline V gene, are MDHEN and SYDVKM. The donors were healthy, HIV-negative adults with no recently reported acute infections or vaccinations. Every donor was a Caucasian adult residing in Nashville, Tennessee, USA. CD4+ T cells were enriched through magnetic negative selection, after which naive cells were positively selected on CD45RA and the remaining negative fraction served as the memory subset. Blood was collected by leukapheresis, and PBMCs were isolated by Ficoll-Histopaque density gradient centrifugation and then cryopreserved in liquid nitrogen vapor phase. Purity and quantity of every magnetically sorted T cell population were checked by analytical flow cytometry. Genomic DNA was isolated from each sorted fraction and quantified by UV absorbance on a Nanodrop 2000c.

Using the deep immunoSEQ assay, multiplex PCR amplified TCR CDR3 regions from genomic DNA. Extracted genomic DNA from each cell subset was distributed evenly across all wells of several immunoSEQ 96-well plates, and each plate was treated as a replicate. For sorted subsets, around 200 ng genomic DNA, equal to tens of thousands of T cell genomes, was loaded into each replicate PCR. The purified libraries were quantified using a Qubit 3.0 fluorometer, sized with a Bioanalyzer 2100, and then quantified again using the KAPA Library Quantification kit. A separate single-read 150-cycle Illumina NextSeq 550 flow cell was used to sequence each immunoSEQ 96-well plate. In the paper's pipeline: Because the immunoSEQ output included only junctional sequences and no quality scores, the filtering could not be the same as the filtering used for full-length reads. Sequences were annotated with PyIR, a Python wrapper for IgBLAST v1.9, using IMGT germline references to assign V/J genes and CDR3. Reads were filtered out if the reads had weak V/J assignments (E-value above 1e-6), no CDR3, stop codons, out-of-frame junctions, or ambiguous translated residues. V3J clonotypes were defined by identical inferred V gene, J gene, and CDR3 amino acid sequence. Percentage overlap between repertoires was computed as shared unique clonotypes divided by the size of the smaller repertoire. Three approaches were used to assess repertoire richness: RTK rarefaction, the Chao1 estimator, and Recon v2.1 estimates of unobserved clonotypes. Generation probabilities for all TCRbeta clonotypes obtained by the gDNA method from a handful of donors were computed using OLGA. TCRdb's version of the immuneACCESS table is confined to in-frame rearrangements and falls short of the full clone set. An unresolved V gene accounts for under half of the shortfall where checked; the remainder is of unknown origin. For V, J and clone size, that table is used; D and trimming come from the DNA. Present in this sample are about 1.5 million clones, about 98% of which were seen just once. In total, the top ten clones hold roughly 0.45% of the sample.

The TCR sequence derives from a young man in good health. The chain is encoded by TRBV28 joined to TRBJ1-1; the D segment cannot be called with confidence. The source material was naive CD4+ T cells sorted from blood. In light of the paper, this sample's cell subset or site label describes: CD45RA+ positively selected. The CDR3 protein sequence reads: CASSFPRMNTEAFF. In nucleotide form, the sequence is TGTGCCAGCAGTTTCCCCAGAATGAACACTGAAGCTTTCTTT.